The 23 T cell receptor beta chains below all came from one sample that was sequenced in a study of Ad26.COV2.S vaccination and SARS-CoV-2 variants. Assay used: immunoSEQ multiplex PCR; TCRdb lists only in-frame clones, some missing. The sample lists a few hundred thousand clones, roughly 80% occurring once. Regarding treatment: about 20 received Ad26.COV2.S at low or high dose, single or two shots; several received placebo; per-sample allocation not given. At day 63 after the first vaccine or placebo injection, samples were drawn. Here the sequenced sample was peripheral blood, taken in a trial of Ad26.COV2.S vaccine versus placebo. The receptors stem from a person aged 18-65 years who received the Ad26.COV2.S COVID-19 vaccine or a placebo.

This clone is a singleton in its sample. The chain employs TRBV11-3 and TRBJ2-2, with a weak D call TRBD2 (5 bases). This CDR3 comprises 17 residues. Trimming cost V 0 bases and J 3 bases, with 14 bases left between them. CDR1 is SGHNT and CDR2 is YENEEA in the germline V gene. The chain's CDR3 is CASSLDGERRYTGELFF. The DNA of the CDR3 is TGTGCCAGCAGCTTAGACGGGGAGCGGAGGTACACCGGGGAGCTGTTTTTT. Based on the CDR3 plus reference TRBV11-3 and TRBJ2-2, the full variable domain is EAGVVQSPRYKIIEKKQPVAFWCNPISGHNTLYWYLQNLGQGPELLIRYENEEAVDDSQLPKDRFSAERLKGVDSTLKIQPAELGDSAVYLCASSLDGERRYTGELFFGEGSRLTVL.

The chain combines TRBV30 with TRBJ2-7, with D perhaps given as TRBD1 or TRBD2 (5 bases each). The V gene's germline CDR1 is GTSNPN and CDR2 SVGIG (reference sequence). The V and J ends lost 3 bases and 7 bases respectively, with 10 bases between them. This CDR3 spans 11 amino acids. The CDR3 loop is CAWRRGREQYF. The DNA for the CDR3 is TGTGCCTGGAGGAGGGGCCGGGAGCAGTACTTC. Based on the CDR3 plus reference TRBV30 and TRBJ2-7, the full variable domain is SQTIHQWPATLVQPVGSPLSLECTVEGTSNPNLYWYRQAAGRGLQLLFYSVGIGQISSEVPQNLSASRPQDRQFILSSKKLLLSDSGFYLCAWRRGREQYFGPGTRLTVT.

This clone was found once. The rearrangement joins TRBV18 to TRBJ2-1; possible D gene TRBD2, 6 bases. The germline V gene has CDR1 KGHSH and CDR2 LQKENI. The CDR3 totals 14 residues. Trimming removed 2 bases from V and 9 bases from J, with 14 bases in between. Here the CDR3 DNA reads TGTGCCAGCTCACCATTGGCTAGCGTGGGTGAGCAGTTCTTC. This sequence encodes CASSPLASVGEQFF.

CDR3 region: CASLTNTEAFF. CDR3 DNA sequence: TGCGCCAGCCTTACGAACACTGAAGCTTTCTTT. The V call is TRBV5-1, the J call TRBJ1-1; D ambiguous. The CDR3 has 11 amino acids. Looked up from germline, CDR1 is SGHRS and CDR2 is YFSETQ. Deletions cut 7 bases from V and 1 base from J, with 5 bases between.

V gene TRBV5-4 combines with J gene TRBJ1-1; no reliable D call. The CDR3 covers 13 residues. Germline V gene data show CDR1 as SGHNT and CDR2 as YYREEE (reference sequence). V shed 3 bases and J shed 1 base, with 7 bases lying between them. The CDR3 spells CASSWDTNTEAFF. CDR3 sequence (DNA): TGTGCCAGCAGCTGGGATACGAACACTGAAGCTTTCTTT.

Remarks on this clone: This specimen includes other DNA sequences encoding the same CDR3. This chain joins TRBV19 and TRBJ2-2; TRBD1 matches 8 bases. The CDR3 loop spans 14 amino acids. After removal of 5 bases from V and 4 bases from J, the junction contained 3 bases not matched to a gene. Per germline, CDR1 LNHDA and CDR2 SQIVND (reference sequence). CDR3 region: CASSPGQGTGELFF. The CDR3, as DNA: TGTGCCAGTAGTCCCGGACAGGGCACCGGGGAGCTGTTTTTT. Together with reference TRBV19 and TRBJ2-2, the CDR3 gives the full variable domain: DGGITQSPKYLFRKEGQNVTLSCEQNLNHDAMYWYRQDPGQGLRLIYYSQIVNDFQKGDIAEGYSVSREKKESFPLTVTSAQKNPTAFYLCASSPGQGTGELFFGEGSRLTVL.

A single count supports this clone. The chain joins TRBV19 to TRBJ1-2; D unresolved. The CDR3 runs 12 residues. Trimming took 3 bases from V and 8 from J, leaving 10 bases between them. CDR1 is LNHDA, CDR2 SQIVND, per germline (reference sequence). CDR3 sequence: CASSMERRGYTF. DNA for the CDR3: TGTGCCAGTAGTATGGAAAGGAGAGGCTACACCTTC.

In DNA form, the CDR3 reads TGCGCCAGCAGTTCGACAGGGGAGGATGGCTACACCTTC. It yields the protein CASSSTGEDGYTF. The chain is built from TRBV5-1 and TRBJ1-2; 8 positions agree with TRBD1. Germline V CDR1 and CDR2: SGHRS, YFSETQ. With 5 bases clipped from V and 6 bases from J, the junction kept 6 bases outside the gene matches. The CDR3 totals 13 residues.

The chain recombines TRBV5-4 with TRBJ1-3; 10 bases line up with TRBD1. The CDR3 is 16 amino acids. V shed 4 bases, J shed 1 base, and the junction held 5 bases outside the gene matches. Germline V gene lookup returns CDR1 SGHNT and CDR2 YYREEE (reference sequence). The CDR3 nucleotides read TGTGCCAGCAGCCTGCGGACAGGGGGGTCTGGAAACACCATATATTTT. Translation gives CASSLRTGGSGNTIYF.

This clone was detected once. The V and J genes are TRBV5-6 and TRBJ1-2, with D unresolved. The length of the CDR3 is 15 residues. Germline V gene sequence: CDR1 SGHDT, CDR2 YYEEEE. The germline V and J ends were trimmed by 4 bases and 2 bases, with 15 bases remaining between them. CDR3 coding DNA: TGTGCCAGCAGCGCGGCTAGAGGATTCAACTATGGCTACACCTTC. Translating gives CASSAARGFNYGYTF.

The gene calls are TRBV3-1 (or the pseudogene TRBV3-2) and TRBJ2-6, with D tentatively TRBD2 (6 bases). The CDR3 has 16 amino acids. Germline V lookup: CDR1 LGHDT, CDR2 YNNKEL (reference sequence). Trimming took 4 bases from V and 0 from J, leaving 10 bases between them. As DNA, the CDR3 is TGTGCCAGCAGCCGGAGGGGCGGCTCTGGGGCCAACGTCCTGACTTTC. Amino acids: CASSRRGGSGANVLTF.

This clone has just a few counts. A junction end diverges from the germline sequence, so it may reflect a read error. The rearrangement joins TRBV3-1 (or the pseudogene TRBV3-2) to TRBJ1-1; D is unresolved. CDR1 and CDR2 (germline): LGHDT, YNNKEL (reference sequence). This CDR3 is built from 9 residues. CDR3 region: CASSQDWNF. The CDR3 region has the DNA TGTGCCAGCAGCCAAGATTGGAACTTT.

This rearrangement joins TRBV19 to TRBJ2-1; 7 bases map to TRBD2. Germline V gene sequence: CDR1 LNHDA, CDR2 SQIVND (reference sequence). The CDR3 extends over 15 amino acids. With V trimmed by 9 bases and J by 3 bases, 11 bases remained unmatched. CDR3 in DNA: TGTGCCAGCAGACAAGGGGCTAGCGGCTACAATGAGCAGTTCTTC. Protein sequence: CASRQGASGYNEQFF.

CDR3: CASSLLVGPQHF. Written as DNA, the CDR3 is TGTGCCAGCAGCCTACTAGTAGGGCCCCAGCATTTT. The V call is TRBV4-2, the J call TRBJ1-5; D uncertain. The CDR3 sequence is 12 residues long. V dropped 4 bases and J dropped 9 bases, with 10 bases sitting between them. Germline CDR1 is LGHNA and CDR2 is YNFKEQ.

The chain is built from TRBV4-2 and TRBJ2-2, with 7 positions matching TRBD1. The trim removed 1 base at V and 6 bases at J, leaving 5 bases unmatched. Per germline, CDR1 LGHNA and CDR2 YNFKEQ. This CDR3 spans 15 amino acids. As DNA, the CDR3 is TGTGCCAGCAGCCAAGTTGGACAGGACCCCGGGGAGCTGTTTTTT. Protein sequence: CASSQVGQDPGELFF.

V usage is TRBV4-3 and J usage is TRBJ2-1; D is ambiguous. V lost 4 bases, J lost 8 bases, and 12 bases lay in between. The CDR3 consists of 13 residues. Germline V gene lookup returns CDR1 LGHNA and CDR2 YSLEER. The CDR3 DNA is TGCGCCAGCAGCCCTGGGATCACCGATGAGCAGTTCTTC. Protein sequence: CASSPGITDEQFF.

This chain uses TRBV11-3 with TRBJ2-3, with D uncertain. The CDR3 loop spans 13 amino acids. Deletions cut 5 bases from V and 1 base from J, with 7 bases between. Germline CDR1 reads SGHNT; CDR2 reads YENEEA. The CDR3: CASSPDRTDTQYF. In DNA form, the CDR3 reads TGTGCCAGCAGCCCTGACCGCACAGATACGCAGTATTTT. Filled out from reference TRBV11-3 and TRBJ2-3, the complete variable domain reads EAGVVQSPRYKIIEKKQPVAFWCNPISGHNTLYWYLQNLGQGPELLIRYENEEAVDDSQLPKDRFSAERLKGVDSTLKIQPAELGDSAVYLCASSPDRTDTQYFGPGTRLTVL.

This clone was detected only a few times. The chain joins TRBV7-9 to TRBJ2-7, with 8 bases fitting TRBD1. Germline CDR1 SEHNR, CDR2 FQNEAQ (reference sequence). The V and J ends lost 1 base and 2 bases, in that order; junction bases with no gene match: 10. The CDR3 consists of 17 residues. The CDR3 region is CASSLGIGQGIAYEQYF. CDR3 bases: TGTGCCAGCAGCTTAGGGATCGGACAGGGAATCGCCTACGAGCAGTACTTC.

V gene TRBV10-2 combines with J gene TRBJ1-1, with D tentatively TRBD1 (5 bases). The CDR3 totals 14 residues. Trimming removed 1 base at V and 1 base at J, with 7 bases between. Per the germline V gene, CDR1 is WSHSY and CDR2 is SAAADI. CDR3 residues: CASSEWGGNTEAFF. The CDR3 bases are TGCGCCAGCAGTGAGTGGGGCGGGAACACTGAAGCTTTCTTT.

The CDR3 reads CASSLGTRKFF. The CDR3 region has the DNA TGTGCCAGCAGTTTAGGGACTAGGAAGTTCTTC. The chain joins TRBV12-3 or TRBV12-4 to TRBJ2-1; 7 bases match TRBD2. There are 11 residues in the CDR3. The V gene end was trimmed by 1 base and the J gene end by 14 bases; junction bases not matched to a gene: 2.

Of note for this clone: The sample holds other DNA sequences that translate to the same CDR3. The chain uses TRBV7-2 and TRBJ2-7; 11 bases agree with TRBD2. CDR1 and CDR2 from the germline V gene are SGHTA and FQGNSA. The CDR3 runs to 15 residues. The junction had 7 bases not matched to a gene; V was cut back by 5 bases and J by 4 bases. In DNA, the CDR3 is TGTGCCAGCAGCCCCACTAGCGGGGGCGCGTACGAGCAGTACTTC. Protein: CASSPTSGGAYEQYF.

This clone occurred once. CDR3: CASSETTGVREQFF. DNA of the CDR3: TGTGCCAGCAGTGAAACGACAGGGGTGAGAGAGCAGTTCTTC. This chain joins TRBV28 and TRBJ2-1; 8 nucleotides align to TRBD1. The ends lost 5 bases at V and 10 bases at J; junction bases unmatched: 10. The germline V gene has CDR1 MDHEN and CDR2 SYDVKM. The CDR3 covers 14 residues. The full variable domain, rest sourced from reference TRBV28 and TRBJ2-1, is DVKVTQSSRYLVKRTGEKVFLECVQDMDHENMFWYRQDPGLGLRLIYFSYDVKMKEKGDIPEGYSVSREKKERFSLILESASTNQTSMYLCASSETTGVREQFFGPGTRLTVL.

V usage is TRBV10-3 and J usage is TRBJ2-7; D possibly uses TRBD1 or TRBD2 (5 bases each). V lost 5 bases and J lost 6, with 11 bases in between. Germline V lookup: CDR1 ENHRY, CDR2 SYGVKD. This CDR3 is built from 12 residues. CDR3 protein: CAISTGTVEQYF. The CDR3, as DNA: TGTGCCATCAGTACCGGGACGGTCGAGCAGTACTTC.